This TCR beta chain was observed in a study of blood T cell repertoires in COVID-19. Study details: Acute-phase and convalescent COVID-19 samples originated in the United States, Italy and Spain. From T cells, B-cell-depleted T cells, or PBMCs came the material, which was cDNA or gDNA.

The CDR3 totals 16 residues. Per germline, CDR1 WNHNN and CDR2 SYGVQD (reference sequence). V lost 0 bases to trimming and J lost 4 bases, with 14 bases between them. TCRdb's table, derived via immunoSEQ multiplex PCR, lists solely in-frame clones and lacks some. This repertoire shows 85,000 to 110,000 clones, around 90% found once; its top ten account for about 3.2%. The sample consisted of peripheral blood. The receptor comes from a human donor in a cohort sampled during active COVID-19. This chain connects TRBV10-1 to TRBJ2-3, with a tentative D call TRBD2 (7 bases). The CDR3 bases are TGCGCCAGCAGTGAGTCGGGGGGGCGCAGCGCAGATACGCAGTATTTT. It yields the protein CASSESGGRSADTQYF.